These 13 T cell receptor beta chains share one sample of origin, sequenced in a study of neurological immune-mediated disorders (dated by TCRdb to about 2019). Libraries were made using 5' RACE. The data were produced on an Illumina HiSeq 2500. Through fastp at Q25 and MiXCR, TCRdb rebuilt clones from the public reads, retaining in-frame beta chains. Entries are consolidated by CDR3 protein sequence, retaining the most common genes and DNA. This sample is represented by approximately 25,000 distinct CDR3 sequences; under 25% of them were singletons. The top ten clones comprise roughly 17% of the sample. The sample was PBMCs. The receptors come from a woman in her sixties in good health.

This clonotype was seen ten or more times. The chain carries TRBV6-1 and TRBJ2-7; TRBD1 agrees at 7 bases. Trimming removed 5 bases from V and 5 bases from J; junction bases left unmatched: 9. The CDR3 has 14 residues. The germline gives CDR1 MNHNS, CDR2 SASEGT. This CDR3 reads CASSIRDSTHEQYF. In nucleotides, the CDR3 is TGTGCCAGCAGTATTCGGGACAGCACCCACGAGCAGTACTTC.

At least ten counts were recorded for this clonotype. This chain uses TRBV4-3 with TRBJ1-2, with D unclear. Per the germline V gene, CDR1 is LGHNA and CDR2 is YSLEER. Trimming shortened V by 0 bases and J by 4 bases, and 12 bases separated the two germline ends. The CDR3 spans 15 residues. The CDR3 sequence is CASSQDIISSYGYTF. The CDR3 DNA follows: TGCGCCAGCAGCCAAGATATTATCTCCAGCTATGGCTACACCTTC.

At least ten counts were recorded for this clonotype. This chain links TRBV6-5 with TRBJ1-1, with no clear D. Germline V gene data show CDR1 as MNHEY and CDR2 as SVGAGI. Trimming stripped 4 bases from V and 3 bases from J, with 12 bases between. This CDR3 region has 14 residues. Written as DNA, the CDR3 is TGTGCCAGCAGTTCCCCCCCGGGATACACTGAAGCTTTCTTT. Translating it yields CASSSPPGYTEAFF.

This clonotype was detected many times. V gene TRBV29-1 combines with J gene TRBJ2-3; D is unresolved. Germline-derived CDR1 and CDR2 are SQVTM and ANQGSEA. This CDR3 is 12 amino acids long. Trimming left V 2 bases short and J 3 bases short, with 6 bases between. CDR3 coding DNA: TGCAGCGTTGAAAGCCCAACAGATACGCAGTATTTT. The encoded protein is CSVESPTDTQYF.

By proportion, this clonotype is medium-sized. This chain's CDR3 is CATRAGTGSTDTQYF. As DNA, the CDR3 is TGTGCCACCAGAGCCGGGACAGGAAGCACAGATACGCAGTATTTT. The V gene is TRBV24-1, the J gene TRBJ2-3; 8 nucleotides line up with TRBD1. Germline loops: CDR1 KGHDR, CDR2 SFDVKD. The trim removed 7 bases at V and 0 bases at J, leaving 5 bases unmatched. The CDR3 loop spans 15 amino acids.

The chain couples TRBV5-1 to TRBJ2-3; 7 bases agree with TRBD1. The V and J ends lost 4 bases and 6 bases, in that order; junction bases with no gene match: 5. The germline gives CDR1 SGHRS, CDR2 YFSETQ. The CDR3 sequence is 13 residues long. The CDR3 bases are TGCGCCAGCAGCGATGACAGGGTGGATACGCAGTATTTT. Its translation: CASSDDRVDTQYF.

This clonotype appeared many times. The CDR3 region has the DNA TGTGCCATCCAGGGTGCTAATCAGCCCCAGCATTTT. It yields the protein CAIQGANQPQHF. This chain joins TRBV28 and TRBJ1-5, with D possibly TRBD1 on 5 matching bases. Germline V gene lookup returns CDR1 MDHEN and CDR2 SYDVKM. The CDR3 is made up of 12 amino acids. V lost 10 bases, J lost 4 bases, and 11 bases lay in between.

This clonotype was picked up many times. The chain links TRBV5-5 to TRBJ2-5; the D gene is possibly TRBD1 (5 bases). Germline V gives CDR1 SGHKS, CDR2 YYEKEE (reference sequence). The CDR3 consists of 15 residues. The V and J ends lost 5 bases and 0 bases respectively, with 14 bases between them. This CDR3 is CASSPRQFYQETQYF. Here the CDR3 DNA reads TGTGCCAGCAGTCCGAGACAGTTTTACCAAGAGACCCAGTACTTC.

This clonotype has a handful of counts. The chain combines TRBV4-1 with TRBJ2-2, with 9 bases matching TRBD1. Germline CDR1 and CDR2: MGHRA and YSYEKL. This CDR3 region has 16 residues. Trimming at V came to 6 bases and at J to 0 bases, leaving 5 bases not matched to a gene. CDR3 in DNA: TGCGCCAGCAGGCAACAGGGGGCTGCGAACACCGGGGAGCTGTTTTTT. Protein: CASRQQGAANTGELFF.

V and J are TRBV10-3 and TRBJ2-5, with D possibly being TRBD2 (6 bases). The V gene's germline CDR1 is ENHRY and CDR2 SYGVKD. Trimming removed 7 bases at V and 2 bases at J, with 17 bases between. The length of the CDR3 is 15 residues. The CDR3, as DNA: TGTGCCATCAATCGAGTTAAAGGGACTCAAGAGACCCAGTACTTC. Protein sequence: CAINRVKGTQETQYF.

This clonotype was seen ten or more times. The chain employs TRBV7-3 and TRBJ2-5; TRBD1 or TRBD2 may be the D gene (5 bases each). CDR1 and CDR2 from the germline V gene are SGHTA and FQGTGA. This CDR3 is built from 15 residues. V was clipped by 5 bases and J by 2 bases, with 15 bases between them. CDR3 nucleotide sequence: TGTGCCAGCAGCAGGGGCCCGCCGGGGCAAGAGACCCAGTACTTC. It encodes CASSRGPPGQETQYF. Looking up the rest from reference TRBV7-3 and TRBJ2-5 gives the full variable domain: GAGVSQTPSNKVTEKGKYVELRCDPISGHTALYWYRQSLGQGPEFLIYFQGTGAADDSGLPNDRFFAVRPEGSVSTLKIQRTERGDSAVYLCASSRGPPGQETQYFGPGTRLLVL.

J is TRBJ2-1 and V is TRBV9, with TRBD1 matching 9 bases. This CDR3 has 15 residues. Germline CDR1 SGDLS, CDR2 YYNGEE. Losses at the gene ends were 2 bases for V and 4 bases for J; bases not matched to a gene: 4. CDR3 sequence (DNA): TGTGCCAGCAGCGTCAGGACAGGGGTTTACAATGAGCAGTTCTTC. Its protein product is CASSVRTGVYNEQFF.

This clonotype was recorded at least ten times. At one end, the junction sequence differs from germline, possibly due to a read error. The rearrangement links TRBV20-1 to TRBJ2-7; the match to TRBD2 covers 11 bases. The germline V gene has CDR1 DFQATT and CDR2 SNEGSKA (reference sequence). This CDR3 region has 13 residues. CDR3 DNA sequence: TGCAGTGCGAGAGGGCTAGCGGGAGGCGAGCAGTACTTC. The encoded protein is CSARGLAGGEQYF.